A selection of T cell receptor beta chains follows, all from one sample in a study of cytomegalovirus exposure and HLA in healthy donors. Using immunoSEQ multiplex PCR, the repertoire was profiled, and TCRdb retains in-frame clones only, with some absent. The sample holds about 120,000 clones, less than 80% seen once. The sequencing sample was made of PBMCs. The receptors stem from a woman in her thirties or forties in good health and CMV-seropositive. CDR3s include the opening cysteine and the closing phenylalanine or tryptophan.

v_call | cdr3_aa
TRBV13 | CVSSSRTGSATPYGYTF
TRBV27 | CASRKKQGGTGELFF
TRBV28 | CAAMTGSVNIQYF
TRBV7-2 | CASSFPSGGANTGELFF
TRBV11-3 | CASRKTGGGRQETQYF
TRBV5-1 | CASSLSLSGVGSYNEQFF
TRBV29-1 | CSVQGTLTDTQYF
TRBV14 | CASSPGLSIGRTGELFF
TRBV10-3 | CAISELTGRYRINYGYTF
TRBV9 | CASSVGLGTSGTDTQYF
TRBV19 | CASSLNRAPYEQYF
TRBV5-1 | CASSWGTGAEAFF
TRBV7-9 | CASSGRALSSYEQYF
TRBV11-3 | CASSPPAGAYEQYF
TRBV5-6 | CASSFIAVSSYNEQFF
TRBV4-2 | CASSQEAGNAYNEQFF
TRBV19 | CAIQTDPAVYGYTF
TRBV7-9 | CSSSRPRTSLAQYF
TRBV4-2 | CASSPNLAGGPTDTQYF
TRBV5-1 | CASSDGTNSYEQYF
TRBV2 | CASNLLPYEQYF
TRBV2 | CASSVRQGYYGYTF
TRBV5-1 | CASSSDSLRTDTQYF
TRBV19 | CASSPRTGVTDTQYF
TRBV13 | CASSLSRQGAFF
TRBV6-5 | CASSPRQGTEAFF
TRBV27 | CASSLSPRNYEQYF
TRBV7-9 | CASSLGRGTLSSGNTIYF
TRBV6-1 | CASRGTGDYEQYF
TRBV4-1 | CASSLKVGTGGGEQYF
TRBV4-1 | CASRKQGLGETQYF
TRBV14 | CASSPGLAGGPRTYEQYF
TRBV5-4 | CASSLKWTGGTEAFF
TRBV6-1 | CASSAGVNEKLFF
TRBV30 | CAWTPSSYNEQFF
TRBV18 | CASSPQGQAGDQPQHF
TRBV9 | CASSVSGGETQYF
TRBV28 | CASSKHPSNYGYTF
TRBV4-3 | CASSSLALRETQYF
TRBV5-5 | CASSLARDTEAFF
TRBV29-1 | CSVMIRGPGEQYF
TRBV19 | CASSIVTANSNQPQHF
TRBV18 | CASSPGTGPTEAFF
TRBV5-1 | CASSLLPLDRDVKDTQYF
TRBV5-1 | CASSLAGNTGELFF
TRBV5-1 | CASSLRQQGEAFF
TRBV7-9 | CASSLNSGYSYEQYF
TRBV13 | CASSLGTAYNQPQHF
TRBV6-5 | CASSARTGEEVLTF
TRBV15 | CATSKGVGQPQHF
TRBV10-3 | CAISRDSQIRRGSSYNEQFF
TRBV29-1 | CSSREGNTEAFF
TRBV9 | CASSVGDRGGYGYTF
TRBV5-4 | CASSPQGRNTEAFF
TRBV5-4 | CASSPGGQGSDTQYF
TRBV27 | CASSLQQGRAAFF
TRBV2 | CASSEETEGYTF
TRBV9 | CASSEGQLYNSPLHF
TRBV14 | CASSQDPGFEQYF
TRBV4-2 | CASSQGSAGTEGELFF